This T cell receptor (beta chain) was captured in a study of response to subunit inactivated influenza vaccine. This clonotype was observed a few times. CDR3 length: 14 amino acids. CDR1 DFQATT and CDR2 SNEGSKA come from the germline V gene (reference sequence). After removal of 6 bases from V and 10 bases from J, the junction contained 8 bases not matched to a gene. MiXCR, run by TCRdb on the RT-PCR reads, gives a single entry per CDR3 protein. The profile shows 450,000 to 700,000 distinct CDR3 sequences, 14% of them singletons. The chain carries TRBV20-1 and TRBJ1-6; 11 bases fit TRBD1. Sequencing used PBMCs from blood, obtained approximately 13 days after vaccination. The TCR was taken from a man aged 50-60 years who received an inactivated influenza vaccine. The CDR3: CSAGWTGGGSPLHF. The CDR3 region has the DNA TGCAGTGCAGGCTGGACAGGGGGCGGATCACCCCTCCACTTT.